A single sample is the source of the 24 T cell receptor beta chains below, sequenced in a study of sequential checkpoint blockade in melanoma. Sample treatment: randomized to nivolumab then ipilimumab (arm A) or the reverse (arm B). TCRdb's copy holds only in-frame clones and misses some; the assay was immunoSEQ multiplex PCR. The data hold 8,500 to 9,500 clones, with around 74% observed a single time. The input for sequencing was CD8+ T cells sorted from blood (inferred from file names), taken from a patient given nivolumab and ipilimumab in sequence. Source of these receptors: a human donor with melanoma.

This clone was picked up a small number of times. The chain joins TRBV6-4 to TRBJ1-4; 8 bases align to TRBD1. Germline V gene sequence: CDR1 MRHNA, CDR2 SNTAGT. The CDR3 length is 15 residues. V lost 5 bases and J lost 7; bases outside the gene matches: 9. The CDR3: CASSPAGGDTEKLFF. The CDR3 DNA follows: TGTGCCAGCAGTCCGGCAGGGGGCGACACTGAAAAACTGTTTTTT.

This clone was picked up one time. J is TRBJ2-7 and V is TRBV7-8; 7 bases line up with TRBD2. J was trimmed by 0 bases and V by 6 bases; bases with no gene match: 11. Germline V gene lookup returns CDR1 SGHVS and CDR2 FQNEAQ. The CDR3 length is 16 residues. CDR3 loop: CASSAAAGASSYEQYF. CDR3 bases: TGTGCCAGCAGTGCAGCGGCGGGAGCCTCCTCCTACGAGCAGTACTTC.

The gene calls are TRBV29-1 and TRBJ2-3, with TRBD2 as a possible D gene (6 bases). V was trimmed by 4 bases and J by 5 bases, leaving 13 bases between them. The CDR3 contains 13 residues. The germline gives CDR1 SQVTM, CDR2 ANQGSEA. CDR3 in amino acids: CSVVIREIDTQYF. The CDR3 DNA is TGCAGCGTTGTTATTCGGGAGATAGATACGCAGTATTTT.

The chain has TRBV5-4 and TRBJ2-1, with 7 nucleotides matching TRBD1. The CDR3 loop spans 16 amino acids. Trimming at V came to 4 bases and at J to 2 bases, leaving 9 bases not matched to a gene. Germline V gene lookup returns CDR1 SGHNT and CDR2 YYREEE (reference sequence). The chain's CDR3 is CASSGLGQRTYNEQFF. CDR3 in DNA: TGTGCCAGCAGCGGATTGGGACAGCGGACCTACAATGAGCAGTTCTTC.

This clone was picked up a small number of times. This sequence joins TRBV28 and TRBJ2-3; TRBD1 agrees at 7 bases. Trimming at V came to 6 bases and at J to 0 bases, leaving 6 bases not matched to a gene. The CDR3 runs to 15 residues. CDR1 MDHEN and CDR2 SYDVKM come from the germline V gene. The CDR3 reads CASSSGDSSTDTQYF. The CDR3 nucleotides read TGTGCCAGCAGCTCCGGGGACAGCAGCACAGATACGCAGTATTTT. Based on the CDR3 plus reference TRBV28 and TRBJ2-3, the full variable domain is DVKVTQSSRYLVKRTGEKVFLECVQDMDHENMFWYRQDPGLGLRLIYFSYDVKMKEKGDIPEGYSVSREKKERFSLILESASTNQTSMYLCASSSGDSSTDTQYFGPGTRLTVL.

This rearrangement joins TRBV5-1 to TRBJ2-7; D gene uncertain. The CDR3 has 14 amino acids. Looked up from germline, CDR1 is SGHRS and CDR2 is YFSETQ. V was clipped by 3 bases and J by 1 base, with 11 bases between them. CDR3 bases: TGCGCCAGCAGCTCATACTCCGATTCCTACGAGCAGTACTTC. The encoded protein is CASSSYSDSYEQYF.

To note about this clone: Other DNA sequences within the sample encode an identical CDR3. V is TRBV19 and J is TRBJ2-1, with D unclear. The ends were cut back, 3 bases at V and 3 bases at J, with 9 bases in the middle. Looked up from germline, CDR1 is LNHDA and CDR2 is SQIVND (reference sequence). The CDR3 has 14 amino acids. CDR3: CASSMGGDYNEQFF. CDR3 nucleotide sequence: TGTGCCAGTAGTATGGGTGGAGACTACAATGAGCAGTTCTTC.

This clone was detected only a few times. The chain recombines TRBV7-6 with TRBJ2-1; 16 bases align to TRBD2. This CDR3 is 18 amino acids long. The V gene end was trimmed by 3 bases and the J gene end by 4 bases; junction bases not matched to a gene: 6. CDR1 and CDR2 (germline): SGHVS, FNYEAQ. This CDR3 reads CASSFGTSGGAGYNEQFF. In DNA, the CDR3 is TGTGCCAGCAGCTTCGGGACTAGCGGGGGGGCGGGTTACAATGAGCAGTTCTTC.

This clone was observed a single time. The gene calls are TRBV5-4 and TRBJ2-7; 11 bases map to TRBD1. The CDR3 has 14 residues. The trim removed 4 bases at V and 2 bases at J, leaving 2 bases unmatched. CDR1 is SGHNT, CDR2 YYREEE, per germline (reference sequence). The CDR3 region is CASSPGQGAYEQYF. For the CDR3, the DNA is TGTGCCAGCAGCCCGGGACAGGGGGCCTACGAGCAGTACTTC.

In its sample, this clone is large. The DNA of the CDR3 is TGTGCCAGCAGCCTCAATATGTTAGCGGGAGTAATAAATGAGCAGTTCTTC. Its protein product is CASSLNMLAGVINEQFF. V gene TRBV5-5 combines with J gene TRBJ2-1; 9 bases line up with TRBD2. The CDR3 extends over 17 amino acids. V gave up 4 bases and J gave up 7 bases; unmatched junction bases: 15. CDR1 SGHKS and CDR2 YYEKEE come from the germline V gene (reference sequence).

The chain couples TRBV6-5 to TRBJ2-7; 9 bases line up with TRBD1. The junction had 6 bases not matched to a gene; V was cut back by 2 bases and J by 4 bases. The CDR3 extends over 15 amino acids. The germline CDR1 and CDR2 sequences are MNHEY and SVGAGI. The CDR3 DNA is TGTGCCAGCAGTTACACCGGGACAGGGAATTACGAGCAGTACTTC. Translated: CASSYTGTGNYEQYF.

This sequence joins TRBV10-3 and TRBJ2-7; TRBD2 matches at 7 bases. Germline V gene lookup returns CDR1 ENHRY and CDR2 SYGVKD. The CDR3 length is 14 residues. Trimming cost V 9 bases and J 0 bases; bases outside gene matches: 8. For the CDR3, the DNA is TGTGCCATGGCCCAGCGGGGAGACTCCTACGAGCAGTACTTC. As protein: CAMAQRGDSYEQYF.

This clone occurred a few times. The V and J genes are TRBV7-9 and TRBJ1-2; D may be TRBD1 (6 bases). Germline CDR1 and CDR2: SEHNR and FQNEAQ (reference sequence). The length of the CDR3 is 13 residues. V lost 5 bases and J 6 bases, leaving 13 bases between the germline ends. This CDR3 is CASSIGTNHGYTF. The CDR3 bases are TGTGCCAGCAGCATCGGGACAAACCATGGCTACACCTTC.

The chain is built from TRBV12-5 and TRBJ2-3; possibly TRBD1 for D (5 bases). Germline loops: CDR1 LGHNT, CDR2 FRNRAP. V gave up 10 bases and J gave up 0 bases, with 26 bases separating them. The CDR3 contains 18 residues. Written as DNA, the CDR3 is TGTGCTATTAATGAAGGGGATTTAGGCCCCTCTAGCACAGATACGCAGTATTTT. Its protein product is CAINEGDLGPSSTDTQYF.

This clone was observed once. This chain uses TRBV11-2 with TRBJ2-5, with a weak D call TRBD2 (5 bases). TRBJ2-7 explains the end of the DNA better; the J call may be wrong. This CDR3 has 12 residues. Germline V gives CDR1 SGHAT, CDR2 FQNNGV. CDR3 amino acids: CASSDDYYEQYF. The CDR3 DNA sequence: TGTGCCAGCAGCGACGACTACTACGAGCAGTACTTC.

This sequence joins TRBV7-8 and TRBJ2-7, with TRBD2 matching over 8 bases. The CDR3 spans 15 residues. CDR1 SGHVS and CDR2 FQNEAQ come from the germline V gene. After removal of 2 bases from V and 3 bases from J, the junction contained 6 bases not matched to a gene. CDR3 protein: CASSLPASGLYEQYF. As DNA, the CDR3 is TGTGCCAGCAGCTTACCGGCTAGCGGGCTCTACGAGCAGTACTTC.

The V and J genes are TRBV15 and TRBJ2-5; 7 bases are a match to TRBD1. The CDR3 loop spans 17 amino acids. Germline values: CDR1 LNHNV, CDR2 YYDKDF (reference sequence). V was clipped by 3 bases and J by 2 bases; unmatched bases: 12. CDR3 DNA sequence: TGTGCCACCAGCAGCCCAGCCCCCGTACAGGGGCAAGAGACCCAGTACTTC. Translation: CATSSPAPVQGQETQYF.

The chain carries TRBV27 and TRBJ2-7; 11 nucleotides agree with TRBD2. There are 15 residues in the CDR3. The germline gives CDR1 MNHEY, CDR2 SMNVEV (reference sequence). V gave up 3 bases and J gave up 4 bases; unmatched junction bases: 5. Written as DNA, the CDR3 is TGTGCCAGCAGTTTGGGGACTAGCGGAGCATACGAGCAGTACTTC. Protein: CASSLGTSGAYEQYF.

This chain uses TRBV7-9 with TRBJ2-1; possibly TRBD2 for D (6 bases). V lost 7 bases to trimming and J lost 6 bases, with 16 bases between them. The CDR3 loop spans 14 amino acids. CDR1 SEHNR and CDR2 FQNEAQ come from the germline V gene (reference sequence). CDR3 DNA sequence: TGTGCCAGCAACCAAGTCCGGGGGTTCAATGAGCAGTTCTTC. This encodes CASNQVRGFNEQFF.

Only a few counts were recorded for this clone. A much larger clone lies one base from this, so it may be a read error. Other DNA sequences of this sample code for an identical CDR3. The V and J genes are TRBV4-1 and TRBJ2-1; TRBD2 aligns across 7 bases. The CDR3 sequence is 16 residues long. V shed 0 bases, J shed 0 bases, and the junction held 2 bases outside the gene matches. Germline V lookup: CDR1 MGHRA, CDR2 YSYEKL. The CDR3 reads CASSQDPGGSYNEQFF. The CDR3 region has the DNA TGCGCCAGCAGCCAAGATCCGGGAGGCTCCTACAATGAGCAGTTCTTC.

In its sample, this clone was seen a few times. The rearrangement joins TRBV4-3 to TRBJ2-1, with TRBD2 matching 9 bases. Per germline, CDR1 LGHNA and CDR2 YSLEER. The length of the CDR3 is 16 residues. J was trimmed by 3 bases and V by 1 base; bases with no gene match: 4. The CDR3 region has the DNA TGCGCCAGCAGCCAAGTAGCGGGAGCTCTCTACAATGAGCAGTTCTTC. Translation: CASSQVAGALYNEQFF.

This chain links TRBV7-2 with TRBJ1-4; D is unclear. V was clipped by 5 bases and J by 5 bases, with 15 bases between them. The CDR3 length is 15 residues. From germline, CDR1 is SGHTA and CDR2 FQGNSA. CDR3 loop: CASSPSGRRNEKLFF. The CDR3 bases are TGTGCCAGCAGCCCCTCCGGGAGACGGAATGAAAAACTGTTTTTT.

The gene calls are TRBV5-4 and TRBJ2-2; D is uncertain. CDR1 is SGHNT and CDR2 is YYREEE in the germline V gene (reference sequence). Trimming took 4 bases from V and 6 from J, leaving 13 bases between them. The CDR3 has 14 residues. For the CDR3, the DNA is TGTGCCAGCAGCCACGGAGTCGCGGCCGGGGAGCTGTTTTTT. It specifies CASSHGVAAGELFF.

The chain joins TRBV7-9 to TRBJ2-1; 11 nucleotides match TRBD2. J gave up 4 bases and V 5 bases, and 7 bases lay outside the gene matches. The CDR3 contains 16 residues. Germline CDR1 is SEHNR and CDR2 is FQNEAQ (reference sequence). The CDR3 loop reads CASSGASGGFYNEQFF. The CDR3 DNA reads as TGTGCCAGCAGCGGCGCTAGCGGGGGGTTTTACAATGAGCAGTTCTTC.